Shown below are 2 T cell receptor beta chains from a single sample sequenced in a study of T cells in localized non-small cell lung cancer (TCRdb year 2020). Libraries were built with the immunoSEQ multiplex PCR assay. What TCRdb holds here is the immuneACCESS table cut down to in-frame rearrangements. Part of the clones is not present; checked against another copy, under half of the missing clones reflect an unresolved V gene, and the others are unexplained. The sample table holds 23,000 or so clones, of which approximately 87% were seen once. Of the sample, 1.1% is held by the ten largest clones. The sample here was peripheral blood, taken before any cancer treatment. The receptor set was obtained from a woman aged 35-70 years with stage I lung adenocarcinoma.

The chain uses TRBV28 and TRBJ2-7; 8 bases align to TRBD2. The CDR3 is 13 residues long. The germline gives CDR1 MDHEN, CDR2 SYDVKM. The junction had 9 bases not matched to a gene; V was cut back by 11 bases and J by 3 bases. The chain's CDR3 is CAATGGTVYEQYF. CDR3 sequence (DNA): TGTGCCGCCACGGGGGGGACGGTCTACGAGCAGTACTTC.

V and J are TRBV4-3 and TRBJ2-5; 7 nucleotides agree with TRBD2. This CDR3 region has 16 residues. With V trimmed by 0 bases and J by 4 bases, 8 bases remained unmatched. CDR1 LGHNA and CDR2 YSLEER come from the germline V gene. The CDR3 DNA sequence: TGCGCCAGCAGCCAAGATGGGAGGGGAATTCGAGAGACCCAGTACTTC. It translates to CASSQDGRGIRETQYF.